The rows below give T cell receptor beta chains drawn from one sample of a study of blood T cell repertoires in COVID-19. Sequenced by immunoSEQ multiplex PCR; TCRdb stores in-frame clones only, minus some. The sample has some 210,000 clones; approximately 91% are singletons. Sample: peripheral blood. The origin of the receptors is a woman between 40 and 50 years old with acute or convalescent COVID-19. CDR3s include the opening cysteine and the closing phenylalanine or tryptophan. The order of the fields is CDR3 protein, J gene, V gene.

CDR3aa: CASSLASGGRTDTQYF
j_gene: TRBJ2-3
v_gene: TRBV11-3

CDR3aa: CASSPQRGPYNEQFF
j_gene: TRBJ2-1
v_gene: TRBV11-2

CDR3aa: CASSLVPRSGGGSNEKLFF
j_gene: TRBJ1-4
v_gene: TRBV7-2

CDR3aa: CAWSTLGGERETQYF
j_gene: TRBJ2-5
v_gene: TRBV30

CDR3aa: CASSGGETQYF
j_gene: TRBJ2-5
v_gene: TRBV14

CDR3aa: CASSPDSLNQPQHF
j_gene: TRBJ1-5
v_gene: TRBV18

CDR3aa: CASSWSKAGEGYTF
j_gene: TRBJ1-2
v_gene: TRBV6-5

CDR3aa: CSAADSYGYTF
j_gene: TRBJ1-2
v_gene: TRBV20-1

CDR3aa: CASSVVPGSANYGYTF
j_gene: TRBJ1-2
v_gene: TRBV9

CDR3aa: CASSLGQGSDTQYF
j_gene: TRBJ2-3
v_gene: TRBV5-1

CDR3aa: CASSQEGRAGSPLHF
j_gene: TRBJ1-6
v_gene: TRBV3-1/TRBV3-2

CDR3aa: CASSRTGGSVNEQFF
j_gene: TRBJ2-1
v_gene: TRBV6-5

CDR3aa: CASSGVAGVNNEQFF
j_gene: TRBJ2-1
v_gene: TRBV10-2

CDR3aa: CASTGSQQGWAEAFF
j_gene: TRBJ1-1
v_gene: TRBV28

CDR3aa: CASSQDAAGGSYNEQFF
j_gene: TRBJ2-1
v_gene: TRBV3-1/TRBV3-2

CDR3aa: CASSPQGDTEAFF
j_gene: TRBJ1-1
v_gene: TRBV7-2

CDR3aa: CSAAEGGKAFF
j_gene: TRBJ1-1
v_gene: TRBV20-1

CDR3aa: CASSIQRYSNQPQHF
j_gene: TRBJ1-5
v_gene: TRBV19

CDR3aa: CASSFTGTQNTEAFF
j_gene: TRBJ1-1
v_gene: TRBV7-2

CDR3aa: CASSPGQSNTEAFF
j_gene: TRBJ1-1
v_gene: TRBV5-5

CDR3aa: CASSVGTGGRGYTF
j_gene: TRBJ1-2
v_gene: TRBV9

CDR3aa: CASSPPFGRGGYGYTF
j_gene: TRBJ1-2
v_gene: TRBV4-1

CDR3aa: CASSRRGQGGSTNEKLFF
j_gene: TRBJ1-4
v_gene: TRBV5-1

CDR3aa: CASRASHTSSQETQYF
j_gene: TRBJ2-5
v_gene: TRBV19

CDR3aa: CASSLRDRGANYGYTF
j_gene: TRBJ1-2
v_gene: TRBV5-1

CDR3aa: CATSRDRASGADTQYF
j_gene: TRBJ2-3
v_gene: TRBV15